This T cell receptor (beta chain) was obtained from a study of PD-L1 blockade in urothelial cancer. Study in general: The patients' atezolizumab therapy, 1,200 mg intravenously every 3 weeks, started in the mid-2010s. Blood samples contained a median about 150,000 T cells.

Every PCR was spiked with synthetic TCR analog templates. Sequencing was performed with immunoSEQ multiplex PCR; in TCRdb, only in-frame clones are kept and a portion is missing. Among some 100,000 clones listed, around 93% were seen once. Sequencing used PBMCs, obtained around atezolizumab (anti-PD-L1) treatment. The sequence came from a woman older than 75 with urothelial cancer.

The DNA of the CDR3 is TGTGCCAGCAGAGCGCGTCCCGGGACAGCCTATCAAGAGACCCAGTACTTC. Amino acid sequence: CASRARPGTAYQETQYF. The gene calls are TRBV27 and TRBJ2-5; 7 bases fit TRBD1. After removal of 6 bases from V and 2 bases from J, the junction contained 15 bases not matched to a gene. CDR1 and CDR2 (germline): MNHEY, SMNVEV (reference sequence). The CDR3 has 17 amino acids.